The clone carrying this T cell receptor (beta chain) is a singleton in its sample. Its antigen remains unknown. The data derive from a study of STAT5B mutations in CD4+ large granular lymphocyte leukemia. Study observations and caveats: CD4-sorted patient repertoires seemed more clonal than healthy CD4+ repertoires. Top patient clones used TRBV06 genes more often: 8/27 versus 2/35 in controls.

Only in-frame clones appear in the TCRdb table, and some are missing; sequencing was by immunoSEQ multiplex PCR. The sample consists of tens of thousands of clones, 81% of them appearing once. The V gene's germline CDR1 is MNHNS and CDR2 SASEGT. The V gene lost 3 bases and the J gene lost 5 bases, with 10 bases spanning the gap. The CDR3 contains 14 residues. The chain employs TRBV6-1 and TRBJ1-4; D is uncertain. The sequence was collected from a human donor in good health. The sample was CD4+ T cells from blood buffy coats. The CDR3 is CASSEVFGNEKLFF. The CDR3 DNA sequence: TGTGCCAGCAGTGAGGTATTTGGGAATGAAAAACTGTTTTTT.